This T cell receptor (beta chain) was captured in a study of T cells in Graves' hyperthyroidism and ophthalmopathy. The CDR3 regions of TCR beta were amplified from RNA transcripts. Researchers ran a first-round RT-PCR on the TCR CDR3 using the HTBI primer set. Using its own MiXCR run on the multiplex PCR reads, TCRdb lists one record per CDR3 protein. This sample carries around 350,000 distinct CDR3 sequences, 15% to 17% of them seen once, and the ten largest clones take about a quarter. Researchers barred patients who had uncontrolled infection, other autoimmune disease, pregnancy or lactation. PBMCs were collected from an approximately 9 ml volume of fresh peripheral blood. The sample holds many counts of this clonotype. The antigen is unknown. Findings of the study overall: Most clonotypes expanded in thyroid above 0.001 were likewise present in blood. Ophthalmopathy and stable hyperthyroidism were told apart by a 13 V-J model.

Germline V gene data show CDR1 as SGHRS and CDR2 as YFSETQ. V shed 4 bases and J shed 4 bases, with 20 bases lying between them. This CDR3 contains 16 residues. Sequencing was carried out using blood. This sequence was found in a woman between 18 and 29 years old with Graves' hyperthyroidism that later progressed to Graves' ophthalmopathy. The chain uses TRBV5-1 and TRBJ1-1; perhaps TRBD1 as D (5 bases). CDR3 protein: CASSAGWGLTSTEAFF. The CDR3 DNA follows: TGCGCCAGCAGCGCGGGATGGGGCCTTACGAGCACTGAAGCTTTCTTT. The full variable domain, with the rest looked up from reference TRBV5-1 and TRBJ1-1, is KAGVTQTPRYLIKTRGQQVTLSCSPISGHRSVSWYQQTPGQGLQFLFEYFSETQRNKGNFPGRFSGRQFSNSRSEMNVSTLELGDSALYLCASSAGWGLTSTEAFFGQGTRLTVV.